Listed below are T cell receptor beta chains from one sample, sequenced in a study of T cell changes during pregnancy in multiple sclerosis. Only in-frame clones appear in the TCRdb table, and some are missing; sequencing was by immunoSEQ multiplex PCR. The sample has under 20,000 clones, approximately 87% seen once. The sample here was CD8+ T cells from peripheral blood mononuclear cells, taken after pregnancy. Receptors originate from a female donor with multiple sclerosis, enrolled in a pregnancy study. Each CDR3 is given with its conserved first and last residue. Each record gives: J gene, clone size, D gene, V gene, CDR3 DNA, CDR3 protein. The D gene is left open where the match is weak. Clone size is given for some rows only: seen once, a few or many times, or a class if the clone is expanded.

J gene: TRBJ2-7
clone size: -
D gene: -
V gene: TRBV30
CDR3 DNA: TGTGCCTGGAGTGGTGCGGCCAGCTACGAGCAGTACTTC
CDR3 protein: CAWSGAASYEQYF

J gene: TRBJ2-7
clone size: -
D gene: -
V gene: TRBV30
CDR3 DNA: TGTGCCTGGAGTGTTGGGGGGATCTACGAGCAGTACTTC
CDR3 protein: CAWSVGGIYEQYF

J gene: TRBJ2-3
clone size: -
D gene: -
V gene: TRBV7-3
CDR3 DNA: TGTGCCAGCAGCTTAACGGGGGCTAGCACAGATACGCAGTATTTT
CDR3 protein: CASSLTGASTDTQYF

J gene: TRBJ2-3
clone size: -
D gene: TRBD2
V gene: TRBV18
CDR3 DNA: TGTGCCAGCTCACCACGAAGTAGCGGGGGTACAGATACGCAGTATTTT
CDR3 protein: CASSPRSSGGTDTQYF

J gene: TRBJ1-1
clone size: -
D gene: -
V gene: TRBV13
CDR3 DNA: TGTGCCAGCAGCCCCCGTCGGGGGAACACTGAAGCTTTCTTT
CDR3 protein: CASSPRRGNTEAFF

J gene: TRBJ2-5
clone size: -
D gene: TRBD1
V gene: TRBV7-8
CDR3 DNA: TGTGCCAGCAGCTTTCCAGGGGGTACGGAGACCCAGTACTTC
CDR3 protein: CASSFPGGTETQYF

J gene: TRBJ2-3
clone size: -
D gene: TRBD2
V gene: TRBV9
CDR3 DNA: TGTGCCAGCAGCGTAGCAGCGGGGAGCACAGATACGCAGTATTTT
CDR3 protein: CASSVAAGSTDTQYF

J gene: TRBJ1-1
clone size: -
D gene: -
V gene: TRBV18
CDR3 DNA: TGTGCCAGCTCACCAATCGCGGCAGCCACTGAAGCTTTCTTT
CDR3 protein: CASSPIAAATEAFF

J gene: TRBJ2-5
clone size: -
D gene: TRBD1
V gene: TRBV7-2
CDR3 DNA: TGTGCCAGCCGAGGACAGGGCCCTTTTGCAGAGACCCAGTACTTC
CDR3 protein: CASRGQGPFAETQYF

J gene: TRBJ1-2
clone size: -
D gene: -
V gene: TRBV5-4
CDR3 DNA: TGTGCCAGCAGCTTGGGGCAGTCTAACTATGGCTACACCTTC
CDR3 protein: CASSLGQSNYGYTF

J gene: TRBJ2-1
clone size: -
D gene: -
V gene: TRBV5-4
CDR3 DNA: TGTGCCAGCAGCTTCGCCAGGGAGGACTCCTACAATGAGCAGTTCTTC
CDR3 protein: CASSFAREDSYNEQFF

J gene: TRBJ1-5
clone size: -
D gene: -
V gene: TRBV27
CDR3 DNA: TGTGCCAGCGGACAAACAGGGTTCAGCAATCAGCCCCAGCATTTT
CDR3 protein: CASGQTGFSNQPQHF

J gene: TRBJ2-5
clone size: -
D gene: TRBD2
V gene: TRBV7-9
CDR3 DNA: TGTGCCAGCAGCCCGAGACTAGCGGGGGGGCAAGAGACCCAGTACTTC
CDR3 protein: CASSPRLAGGQETQYF

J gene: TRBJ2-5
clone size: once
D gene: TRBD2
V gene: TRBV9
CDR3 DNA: TGTGCCAGCAGCGAAAGCGGGAGTAAAGAGACCCAGTACTTC
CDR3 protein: CASSESGSKETQYF

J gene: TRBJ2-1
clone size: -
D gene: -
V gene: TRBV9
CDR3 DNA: TGTGCCAGCAGCGCCAACCGGGACTTTCTCCTTTACAATGAGCAGTTCTTC
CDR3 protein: CASSANRDFLLYNEQFF

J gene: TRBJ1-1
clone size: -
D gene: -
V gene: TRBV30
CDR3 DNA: TGTGCCTGGAGGCTAAAGGGAGATGGGTACACTGAAGCTTTCTTT
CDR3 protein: CAWRLKGDGYTEAFF

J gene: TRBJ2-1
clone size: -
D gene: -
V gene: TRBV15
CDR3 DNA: TGTGCCACCAGTAACCGGGACAAGGACAATGAGCAGTTCTTC
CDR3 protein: CATSNRDKDNEQFF

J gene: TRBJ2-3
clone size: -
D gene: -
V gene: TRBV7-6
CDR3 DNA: TGTGCCAGCAGCAGAGACGGAGACGTAGATACGCAGTATTTT
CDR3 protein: CASSRDGDVDTQYF

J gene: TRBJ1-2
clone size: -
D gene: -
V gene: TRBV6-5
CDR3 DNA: TGTGCCAGCAGACAATACAGGGATGGCTACACCTTC
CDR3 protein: CASRQYRDGYTF

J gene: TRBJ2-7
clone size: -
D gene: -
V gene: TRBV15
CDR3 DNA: TGTGCCACCAGCAGAGGCGGGACCGAATCCTACGAGCAGTACTTC
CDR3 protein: CATSRGGTESYEQYF

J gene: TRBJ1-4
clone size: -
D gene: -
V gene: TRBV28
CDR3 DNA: TGTGCCAGCAGACATTATATGGGGCTCAATGAAAAACTGTTTTTT
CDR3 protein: CASRHYMGLNEKLFF

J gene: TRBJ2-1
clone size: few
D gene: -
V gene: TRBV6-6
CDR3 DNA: TGTGCCAGCAATTCAAGGCTAGAAGGCTACAATGAGCAGTTCTTC
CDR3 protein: CASNSRLEGYNEQFF

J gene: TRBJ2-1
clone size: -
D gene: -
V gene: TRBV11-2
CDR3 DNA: TGTGCCAGCAGCTTAGATGGGAGCTCCTACAATGAGCAGTTCTTC
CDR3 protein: CASSLDGSSYNEQFF

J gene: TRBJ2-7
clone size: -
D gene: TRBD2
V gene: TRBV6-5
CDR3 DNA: TGTGCCAGCAGCTCCGGGGGGGGCTTCTACGAGCAGTACTTC
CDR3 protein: CASSSGGGFYEQYF

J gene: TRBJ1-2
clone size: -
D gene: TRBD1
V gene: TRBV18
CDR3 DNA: TGTGCCAGCTCACCACGGGACAGGATTCGGTATGGCTACACCTTC
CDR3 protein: CASSPRDRIRYGYTF

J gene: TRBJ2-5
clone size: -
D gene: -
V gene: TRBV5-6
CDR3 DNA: TGTGCCAGCAGCTTGGTAAAAGAGACCCAGTACTTC
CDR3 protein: CASSLVKETQYF

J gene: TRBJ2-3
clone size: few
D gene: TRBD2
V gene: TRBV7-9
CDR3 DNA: TGTGCCAGCAGCCGCGCTAGCGGGGGCAGCACAGATACGCAGTATTTT
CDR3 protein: CASSRASGGSTDTQYF

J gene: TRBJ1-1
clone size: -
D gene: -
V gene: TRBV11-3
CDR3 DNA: TGTGCCAGCCAAAGACCCGTGGAGGGCGACACTGAAGCTTTCTTT
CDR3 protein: CASQRPVEGDTEAFF

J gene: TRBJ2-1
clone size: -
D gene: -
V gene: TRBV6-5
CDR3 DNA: TGTGCCAGCAGCCTAGGTAACAATGAGCAGTTCTTC
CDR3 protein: CASSLGNNEQFF

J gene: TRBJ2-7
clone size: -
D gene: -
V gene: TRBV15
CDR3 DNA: TGTGCCACCAGCAGTCCCGAAACAGGGCTTCAGCAGTACTTC
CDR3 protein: CATSSPETGLQQYF

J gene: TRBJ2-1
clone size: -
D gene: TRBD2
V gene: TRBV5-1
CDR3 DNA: TGCGCCAGCAGCTTATTCATCTCTAGCGGAGGTTACAATGAGCAGTTCTTC
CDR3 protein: CASSLFISSGGYNEQFF

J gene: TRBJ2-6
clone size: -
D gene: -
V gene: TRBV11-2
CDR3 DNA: TGTGCCAGCAGCTTCCCCCGCTCTGGGGCCAACGTCCTGACTTTC
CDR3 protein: CASSFPRSGANVLTF

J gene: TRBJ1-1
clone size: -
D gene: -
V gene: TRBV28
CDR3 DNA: TGTGCCAGTGGGGCTCAGGAGACTGAAGCTTTCTTT
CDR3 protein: CASGAQETEAFF

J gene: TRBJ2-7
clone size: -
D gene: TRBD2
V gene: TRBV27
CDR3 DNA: TGTGCCAGCAGTTTATCCGGGACTAGCGGATACGAGCAGTACTTC
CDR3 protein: CASSLSGTSGYEQYF

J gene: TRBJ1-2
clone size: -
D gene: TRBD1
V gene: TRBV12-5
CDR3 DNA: TGTGCTAGTGATCGGACAGGGACGACCTATGGCTACACCTTC
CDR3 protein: CASDRTGTTYGYTF

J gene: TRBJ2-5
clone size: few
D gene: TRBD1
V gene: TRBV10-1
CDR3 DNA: TGCGCCAGCAGTGAGCTCAGGGGGCAAGAGACCCAGTACTTC
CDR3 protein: CASSELRGQETQYF

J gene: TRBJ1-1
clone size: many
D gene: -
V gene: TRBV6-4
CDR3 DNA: TGTGCCAGCAGTTATGGGGAGAGGACTGAAGCTTTCTTT
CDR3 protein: CASSYGERTEAFF

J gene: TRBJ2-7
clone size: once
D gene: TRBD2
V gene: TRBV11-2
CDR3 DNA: TGTGCCAGCAGCTTAGATCACCCTAGCGGGGGAATGTACGAGCAGTACTTC
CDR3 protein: CASSLDHPSGGMYEQYF

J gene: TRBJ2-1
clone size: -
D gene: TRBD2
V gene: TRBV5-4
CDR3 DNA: TGTGCCAGCAGCCATCCCCTGACTAGCGGGAGCTACAATGAGCAGTTCTTC
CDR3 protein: CASSHPLTSGSYNEQFF

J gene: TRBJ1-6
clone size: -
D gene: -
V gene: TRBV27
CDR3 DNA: TGTGCCAGCAGTCCCGACAGGCGGGCGGATTCACCCCTCCACTTT
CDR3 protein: CASSPDRRADSPLHF